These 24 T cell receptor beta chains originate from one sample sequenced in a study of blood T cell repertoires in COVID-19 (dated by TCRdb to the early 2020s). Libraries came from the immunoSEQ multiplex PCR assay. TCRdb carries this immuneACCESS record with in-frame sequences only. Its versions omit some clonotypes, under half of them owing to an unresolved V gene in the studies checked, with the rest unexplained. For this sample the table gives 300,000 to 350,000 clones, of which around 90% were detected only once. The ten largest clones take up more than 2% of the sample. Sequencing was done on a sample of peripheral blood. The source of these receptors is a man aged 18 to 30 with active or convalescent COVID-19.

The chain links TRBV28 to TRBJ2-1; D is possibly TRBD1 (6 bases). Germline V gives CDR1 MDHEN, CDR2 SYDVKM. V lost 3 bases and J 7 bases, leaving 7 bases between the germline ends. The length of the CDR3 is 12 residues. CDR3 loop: CASSFGQNEQFF. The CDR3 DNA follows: TGTGCCAGCAGTTTTGGACAGAATGAGCAGTTCTTC.

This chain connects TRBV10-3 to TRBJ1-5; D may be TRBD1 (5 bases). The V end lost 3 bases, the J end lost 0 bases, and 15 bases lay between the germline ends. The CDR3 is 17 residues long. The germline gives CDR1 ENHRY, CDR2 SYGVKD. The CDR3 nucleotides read TGTGCCATCAGTGATACGTATGGGGCGTATAGCAATCAGCCCCAGCATTTT. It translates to CAISDTYGAYSNQPQHF.

In nucleotides, the CDR3 is TGTGCCAGCAGTTTAAGAGGCACGAACACCGGGGAGCTGTTTTTT. Translating gives CASSLRGTNTGELFF. The chain joins TRBV27 to TRBJ2-2, with D unresolved. Germline V lookup: CDR1 MNHEY, CDR2 SMNVEV (reference sequence). Deletions cut 2 bases from V and 0 bases from J, with 7 bases between. The CDR3 has 15 amino acids.

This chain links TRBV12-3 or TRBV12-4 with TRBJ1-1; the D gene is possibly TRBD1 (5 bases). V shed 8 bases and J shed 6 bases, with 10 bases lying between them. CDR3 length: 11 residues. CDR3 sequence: CASVRGSEAFF. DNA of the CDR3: TGTGCCAGCGTTCGGGGGTCTGAAGCTTTCTTT.

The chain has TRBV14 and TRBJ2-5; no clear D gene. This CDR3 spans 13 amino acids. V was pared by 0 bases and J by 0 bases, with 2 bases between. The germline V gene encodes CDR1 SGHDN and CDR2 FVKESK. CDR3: CASSQDYQETQYF. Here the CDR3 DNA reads TGTGCCAGCAGCCAAGACTACCAAGAGACCCAGTACTTC.

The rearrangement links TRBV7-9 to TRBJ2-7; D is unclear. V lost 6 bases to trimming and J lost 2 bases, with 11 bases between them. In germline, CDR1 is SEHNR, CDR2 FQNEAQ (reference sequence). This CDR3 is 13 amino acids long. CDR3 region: CASSPSQAYEQYF. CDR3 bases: TGTGCCAGCAGTCCGAGCCAGGCCTACGAGCAGTACTTC. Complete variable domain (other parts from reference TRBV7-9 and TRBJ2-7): DTGVSQNPRHKITKRGQNVTFRCDPISEHNRLYWYRQTLGQGPEFLTYFQNEAQLEKSRLLSDRFSAERPKGSFSTLEIQRTEQGDSAMYLCASSPSQAYEQYFGPGTRLTVT.

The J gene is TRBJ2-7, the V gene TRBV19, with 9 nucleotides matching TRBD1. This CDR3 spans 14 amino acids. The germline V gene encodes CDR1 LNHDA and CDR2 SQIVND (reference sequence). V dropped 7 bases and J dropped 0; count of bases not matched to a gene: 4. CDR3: CASTPGQGSYEQYF. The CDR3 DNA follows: TGTGCCAGTACTCCGGGACAGGGCTCCTACGAGCAGTACTTC.

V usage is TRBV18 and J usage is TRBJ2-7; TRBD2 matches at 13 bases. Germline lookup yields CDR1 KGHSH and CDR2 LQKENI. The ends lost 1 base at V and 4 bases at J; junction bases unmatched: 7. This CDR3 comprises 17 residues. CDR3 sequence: CASSPRGLAGSPYEQYF. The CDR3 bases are TGTGCCAGCTCACCACGGGGACTAGCGGGATCGCCTTACGAGCAGTACTTC.

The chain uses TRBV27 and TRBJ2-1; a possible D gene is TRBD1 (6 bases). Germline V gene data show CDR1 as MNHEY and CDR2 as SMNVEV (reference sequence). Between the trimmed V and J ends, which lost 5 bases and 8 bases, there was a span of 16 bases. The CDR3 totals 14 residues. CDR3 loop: CASSPRQGKDEQFF. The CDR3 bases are TGTGCCAGCAGTCCTAGGCAGGGGAAGGATGAGCAGTTCTTC.

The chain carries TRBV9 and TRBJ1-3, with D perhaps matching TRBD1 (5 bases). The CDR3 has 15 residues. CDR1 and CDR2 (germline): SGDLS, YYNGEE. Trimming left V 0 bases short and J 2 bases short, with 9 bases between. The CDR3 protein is CASSVGRVAGNTIYF. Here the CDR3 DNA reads TGTGCCAGCAGCGTAGGCAGGGTAGCTGGAAACACCATATATTTT. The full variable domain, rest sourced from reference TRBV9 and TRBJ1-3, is DSGVTQTPKHLITATGQRVTLRCSPRSGDLSVYWYQQSLDQGLQFLIQYYNGEERAKGNILERFSAQQFPDLHSELNLSSLELGDSALYFCASSVGRVAGNTIYFGEGSWLTVV.

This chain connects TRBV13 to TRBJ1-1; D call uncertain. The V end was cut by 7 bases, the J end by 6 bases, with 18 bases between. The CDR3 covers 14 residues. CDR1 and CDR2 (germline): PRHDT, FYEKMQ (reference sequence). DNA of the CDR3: TGTGCCAGCACTACCGACATACGTACCCCTGAAGCTTTCTTT. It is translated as CASTTDIRTPEAFF.

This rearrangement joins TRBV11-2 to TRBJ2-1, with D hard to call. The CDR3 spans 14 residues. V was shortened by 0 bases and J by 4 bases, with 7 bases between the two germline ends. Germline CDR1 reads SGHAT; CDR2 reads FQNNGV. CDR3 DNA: TGTGCCAGCAGCTTAGATCTCCCGTACAATGAGCAGTTCTTC. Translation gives CASSLDLPYNEQFF.

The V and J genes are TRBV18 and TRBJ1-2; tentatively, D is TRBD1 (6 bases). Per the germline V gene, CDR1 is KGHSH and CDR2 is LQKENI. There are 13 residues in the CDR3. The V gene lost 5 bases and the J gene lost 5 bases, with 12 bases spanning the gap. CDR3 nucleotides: TGTGCCAGCTCAGACGGCAGGGGATATGGCTACACCTTC. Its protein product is CASSDGRGYGYTF.

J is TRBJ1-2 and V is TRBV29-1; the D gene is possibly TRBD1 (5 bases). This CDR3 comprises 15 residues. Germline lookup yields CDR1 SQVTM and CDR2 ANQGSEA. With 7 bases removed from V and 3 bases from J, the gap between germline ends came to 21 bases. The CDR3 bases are TGCAGCGCCGGGGGAAGGGGAGAAGACTACTATGGCTACACCTTC. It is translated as CSAGGRGEDYYGYTF.

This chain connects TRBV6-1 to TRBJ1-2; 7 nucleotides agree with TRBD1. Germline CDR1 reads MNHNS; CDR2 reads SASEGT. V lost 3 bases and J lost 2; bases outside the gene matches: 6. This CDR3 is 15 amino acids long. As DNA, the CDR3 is TGTGCCAGCAGTGACCCACAGGGGCTGAACTATGGCTACACCTTC. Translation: CASSDPQGLNYGYTF.

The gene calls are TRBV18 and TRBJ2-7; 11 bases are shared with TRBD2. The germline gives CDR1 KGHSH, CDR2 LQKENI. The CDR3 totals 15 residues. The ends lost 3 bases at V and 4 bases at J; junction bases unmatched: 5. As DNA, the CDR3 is TGTGCCAGCTCACCGAGACTAGCGGGGCTTTACGAGCAGTACTTC. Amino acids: CASSPRLAGLYEQYF. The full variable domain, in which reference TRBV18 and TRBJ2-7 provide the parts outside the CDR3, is NAGVMQNPRHLVRRRGQEARLRCSPMKGHSHVYWYRQLPEEGLKFMVYLQKENIIDESGMPKERFSAEFPKEGPSILRIQQVVRGDSAAYFCASSPRLAGLYEQYFGPGTRLTVT.

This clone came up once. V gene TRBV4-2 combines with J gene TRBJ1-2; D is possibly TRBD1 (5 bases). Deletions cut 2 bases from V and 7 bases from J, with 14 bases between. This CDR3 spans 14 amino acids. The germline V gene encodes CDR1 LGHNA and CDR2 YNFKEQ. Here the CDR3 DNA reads TGTGCCAGCAGCCAACAAACCCAGGGAAGTGGCTACACCTTC. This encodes CASSQQTQGSGYTF.

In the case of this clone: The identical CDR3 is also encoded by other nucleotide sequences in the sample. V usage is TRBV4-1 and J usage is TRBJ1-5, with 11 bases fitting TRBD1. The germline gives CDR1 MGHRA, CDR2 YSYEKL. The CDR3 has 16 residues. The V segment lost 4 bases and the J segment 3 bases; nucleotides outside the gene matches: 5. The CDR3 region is CASSRGQGASNQPQHF. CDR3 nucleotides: TGCGCCAGCAGCCGAGGACAGGGGGCCTCCAATCAGCCCCAGCATTTT.

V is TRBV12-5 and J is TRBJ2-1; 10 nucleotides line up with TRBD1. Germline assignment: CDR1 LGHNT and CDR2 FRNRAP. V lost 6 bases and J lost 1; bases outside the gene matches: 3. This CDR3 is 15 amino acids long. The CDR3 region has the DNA TGTGCTAGTGGAACGGGACAGGGGTCCTACAATGAGCAGTTCTTC. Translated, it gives CASGTGQGSYNEQFF.

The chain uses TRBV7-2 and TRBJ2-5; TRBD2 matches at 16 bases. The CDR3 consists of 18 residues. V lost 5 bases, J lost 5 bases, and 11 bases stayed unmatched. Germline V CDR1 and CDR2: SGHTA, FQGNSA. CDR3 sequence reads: CASSTTGTSGRAWETQYF. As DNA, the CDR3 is TGTGCCAGCAGCACCACGGGGACTAGCGGGAGGGCCTGGGAGACCCAGTACTTC.

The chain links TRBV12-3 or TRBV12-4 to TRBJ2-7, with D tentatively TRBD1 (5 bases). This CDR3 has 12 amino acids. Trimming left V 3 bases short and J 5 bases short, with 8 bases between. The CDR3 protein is CASSLVGDEQYF. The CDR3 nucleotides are TGTGCCAGCAGTTTGGTAGGGGACGAGCAGTACTTC.

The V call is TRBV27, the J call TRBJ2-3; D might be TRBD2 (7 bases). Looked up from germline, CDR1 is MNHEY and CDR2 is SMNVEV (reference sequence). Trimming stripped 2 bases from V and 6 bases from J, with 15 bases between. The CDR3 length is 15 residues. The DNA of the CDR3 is TGTGCCAGCAGTTTAGTACGGGGGGCGACGGATACGCAGTATTTT. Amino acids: CASSLVRGATDTQYF.

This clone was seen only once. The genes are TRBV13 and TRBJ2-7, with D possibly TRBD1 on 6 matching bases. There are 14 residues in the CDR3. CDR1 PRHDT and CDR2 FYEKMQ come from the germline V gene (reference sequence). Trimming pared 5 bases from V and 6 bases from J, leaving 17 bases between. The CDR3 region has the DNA TGTGCCAGCAGCGAAGACTACAGGGTCCGCGAGCAGTACTTC. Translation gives CASSEDYRVREQYF.

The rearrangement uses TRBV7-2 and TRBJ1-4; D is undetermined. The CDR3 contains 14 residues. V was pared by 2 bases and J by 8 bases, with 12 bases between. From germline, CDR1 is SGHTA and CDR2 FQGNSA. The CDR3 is CASSLSLQSEKLFF. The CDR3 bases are TGTGCCAGCAGCTTAAGTTTACAGTCGGAAAAACTGTTTTTT.